The clone carrying this T cell receptor beta chain was recorded at least ten times. The source material, RNA transcripts, was used to amplify TCR beta CDR3 regions. Researchers ran a first-round RT-PCR on the TCR CDR3 using the HTBI primer set. A single record per CDR3 protein comes from TCRdb applying MiXCR to the multiplex PCR reads. Among under 450,000 distinct CDR3 sequences listed, about 15% were seen once. The data originate from a study of T cells in Graves' hyperthyroidism and ophthalmopathy. Calling Graves' hyperthyroidism stable meant ophthalmopathy did not progress within 18 months. Criteria for exclusion of patients were uncontrolled infection, other autoimmune disease, pregnancy or lactation. This CDR3 spans 18 amino acids. Germline V lookup: CDR1 LNHDA, CDR2 SQIVND (reference sequence). J was trimmed by 1 base and V by 4 bases; bases with no gene match: 13.

Sequences were obtained from blood. The chain recombines TRBV19 with TRBJ1-5, with TRBD1 matching 7 bases. This TCR was recovered from a woman aged 18 to 35 with Graves' hyperthyroidism. CDR3 in DNA: TGTGCCAGTAGTAAGTTATCGGGACAGACAACAAGCAATCAGCCCCAGCATTTT. This encodes CASSKLSGQTTSNQPQHF. The full variable domain, in which reference TRBV19 and TRBJ1-5 provide the parts outside the CDR3, is DGGITQSPKYLFRKEGQNVTLSCEQNLNHDAMYWYRQDPGQGLRLIYYSQIVNDFQKGDIAEGYSVSREKKESFPLTVTSAQKNPTAFYLCASSKLSGQTTSNQPQHFGDGTRLSIL.